These T cell receptor beta chains were read from a single sample in a study of blood T cell repertoires in COVID-19. Using immunoSEQ multiplex PCR, the repertoire was profiled, and TCRdb retains in-frame clones only, with some absent. Of more than 300,000 clones in the sample, around 89% are singletons; the top ten hold more than 0.95%. The sample comprised PBMCs or T cells enriched from blood (not recorded which). The source is a woman under 30 who had recovered from COVID-19. Each CDR3 is given with its conserved first and last residue. Fields, in order: D gene, J gene, V gene, clone size, CDR3 DNA, CDR3 protein. The D gene is left open where the match is weak. Not all rows give a size; the values are once, few, many and, for expanded clones, a class.

d_gene: .
j_gene: TRBJ1-1
v_gene: TRBV18
abundance: once
CDR3nt: TGTGCCAGCTCACCAGGGAGTGGCACTGAAGCTTTCTTT
CDR3aa: CASSPGSGTEAFF

d_gene: .
j_gene: TRBJ1-1
v_gene: TRBV30
abundance: .
CDR3nt: TGTGCCTGGGATGGGACTTTCGTTGGGAACACTGAAGCTTTCTTT
CDR3aa: CAWDGTFVGNTEAFF

d_gene: TRBD1
j_gene: TRBJ1-2
v_gene: TRBV7-2
abundance: .
CDR3nt: TGTGCCAGCAGCCCTGGGACAGGCTCTGGCTACACCTTC
CDR3aa: CASSPGTGSGYTF

d_gene: .
j_gene: TRBJ2-2
v_gene: TRBV4-3
abundance: .
CDR3nt: TGCGCCAGCAGCCATCTGTCGGGACAGAACACCGGGGAGCTGTTTTTT
CDR3aa: CASSHLSGQNTGELFF

d_gene: .
j_gene: TRBJ2-7
v_gene: TRBV4-3
abundance: .
CDR3nt: TGCGCCAGCAGCCAAGACAGGGCCTACGAGCAGTACTTC
CDR3aa: CASSQDRAYEQYF

d_gene: TRBD1
j_gene: TRBJ2-2
v_gene: TRBV18
abundance: .
CDR3nt: TGTGCCAGCTCACTTACAGGGGTCTCCACCGGGGAGCTGTTTTTT
CDR3aa: CASSLTGVSTGELFF

d_gene: .
j_gene: TRBJ1-3
v_gene: TRBV5-4
abundance: .
CDR3nt: TGTGCCAGCAGCCCTACGAAACCCTCCTCTGGAAACACCATATATTTT
CDR3aa: CASSPTKPSSGNTIYF

d_gene: TRBD1
j_gene: TRBJ1-2
v_gene: TRBV27
abundance: .
CDR3nt: TGTGCCAGCAGTTACGGGACAGGGAACTATGGCTACACCTTC
CDR3aa: CASSYGTGNYGYTF

d_gene: .
j_gene: TRBJ1-3
v_gene: TRBV5-8
abundance: .
CDR3nt: TGTGCCAGCACCCGCCCTTGGGCCTCTGGAAACACCATATATTTT
CDR3aa: CASTRPWASGNTIYF

d_gene: TRBD1
j_gene: TRBJ1-1
v_gene: TRBV4-2
abundance: .
CDR3nt: TGTGCCAGCAGCCAAGAAAAGAAACAGGGGGTCCAGAGGACTGAAGCTTTCTTT
CDR3aa: CASSQEKKQGVQRTEAFF

d_gene: .
j_gene: TRBJ2-1
v_gene: TRBV9
abundance: .
CDR3nt: TGTGCCAGCAGCGTGGACACGGGGGGCCTCTACAATGAGCAGTTCTTC
CDR3aa: CASSVDTGGLYNEQFF

d_gene: .
j_gene: TRBJ1-1
v_gene: TRBV6-5
abundance: .
CDR3nt: TGTGCCAGCACCTCCGACAGAGTGAACACTGAAGCTTTCTTT
CDR3aa: CASTSDRVNTEAFF

d_gene: TRBD1
j_gene: TRBJ1-3
v_gene: TRBV3-1/TRBV3-2
abundance: .
CDR3nt: TGTGCCAGCAGCCACCTAGGACAGGGGGCCAGCTCTGGAAACACCATATATTTT
CDR3aa: CASSHLGQGASSGNTIYF

d_gene: .
j_gene: TRBJ2-7
v_gene: TRBV6-5
abundance: few
CDR3nt: TGTGCCAGCAGCAAGGGAGGTTCCTACGAGCAGTACTTC
CDR3aa: CASSKGGSYEQYF

d_gene: TRBD1
j_gene: TRBJ1-5
v_gene: TRBV19
abundance: .
CDR3nt: TGTGCCAGTAGTGGCTCCGGGACAGGGGATCCGCCCCAGCATTTT
CDR3aa: CASSGSGTGDPPQHF

d_gene: TRBD1
j_gene: TRBJ1-1
v_gene: TRBV3-1/TRBV3-2
abundance: once
CDR3nt: TGTGCCAGCAGGACAGGGCATGGCACTGAAGCTTTCTTT
CDR3aa: CASRTGHGTEAFF

d_gene: .
j_gene: TRBJ1-2
v_gene: TRBV7-2
abundance: once
CDR3nt: TGTGCCAGCAGCTTAGCGGGACACGTATATGGCTACACCTTC
CDR3aa: CASSLAGHVYGYTF

d_gene: .
j_gene: TRBJ1-4
v_gene: TRBV25-1
abundance: .
CDR3nt: TGTGCCAGCAGTGGCATGAAGACAGGTCGTTCCGAAAAACTGTTTTTT
CDR3aa: CASSGMKTGRSEKLFF

d_gene: TRBD1
j_gene: TRBJ2-7
v_gene: TRBV15
abundance: .
CDR3nt: TGTGCCACCAGCAGGTACGGGACAGGGGTCTACGAGCAGTACTTC
CDR3aa: CATSRYGTGVYEQYF

d_gene: .
j_gene: TRBJ1-1
v_gene: TRBV11-2
abundance: .
CDR3nt: TGTGCCAGCAGCGCCCCGGGTGGGAACACTGAAGCTTTCTTT
CDR3aa: CASSAPGGNTEAFF

d_gene: .
j_gene: TRBJ1-6
v_gene: TRBV18
abundance: .
CDR3nt: TGTGCCAGCTCACCACGACCAACAGATTCACCCCTCCACTTT
CDR3aa: CASSPRPTDSPLHF

d_gene: .
j_gene: TRBJ1-1
v_gene: TRBV27
abundance: .
CDR3nt: TGTGCCAGCAGTGTTGGGGAGCCCGGGTCGGCTTTCTTT
CDR3aa: CASSVGEPGSAFF

d_gene: .
j_gene: TRBJ2-3
v_gene: TRBV4-1
abundance: .
CDR3nt: TGCGCCAGCAGCCAAGGTTGGGGCCCAACAGATACGCAGTATTTT
CDR3aa: CASSQGWGPTDTQYF

d_gene: TRBD1
j_gene: TRBJ1-6
v_gene: TRBV5-5
abundance: few
CDR3nt: TGTGCCAGCAGCGGGGCAGGGGGCTGGGGATCACCCCTCCACTTT
CDR3aa: CASSGAGGWGSPLHF

d_gene: .
j_gene: TRBJ2-7
v_gene: TRBV29-1
abundance: few
CDR3nt: TGCAGCGTTGAAGGTCCCAGTACCTACGAGCAGTACTTC
CDR3aa: CSVEGPSTYEQYF

d_gene: TRBD1
j_gene: TRBJ1-1
v_gene: TRBV6-5
abundance: .
CDR3nt: TGTGCCAGCATTGGACAGGTGTCCACTGAAGCTTTCTTT
CDR3aa: CASIGQVSTEAFF

d_gene: .
j_gene: TRBJ1-5
v_gene: TRBV2
abundance: once
CDR3nt: TGTGCCAGCAGTTTCAGGCTGCGACAGCCCCAGCATTTT
CDR3aa: CASSFRLRQPQHF

d_gene: TRBD1
j_gene: TRBJ2-5
v_gene: TRBV6-5
abundance: .
CDR3nt: TGTGCCAGCAGTTGGCGGGACAGGGGGCGCCGAGAGACCCAGTACTTC
CDR3aa: CASSWRDRGRRETQYF

d_gene: .
j_gene: TRBJ1-6
v_gene: TRBV21-1
abundance: .
CDR3nt: TGTGCCAGCAGCATCCCCCCCAGGTTACGAACCCTCCACTTT
CDR3aa: CASSIPPRLRTLHF

d_gene: .
j_gene: TRBJ1-2
v_gene: TRBV7-9
abundance: .
CDR3nt: TGTGCCAGCAGCTTAGTTGTGGGGGCAGACTATGGCTACACCTTC
CDR3aa: CASSLVVGADYGYTF